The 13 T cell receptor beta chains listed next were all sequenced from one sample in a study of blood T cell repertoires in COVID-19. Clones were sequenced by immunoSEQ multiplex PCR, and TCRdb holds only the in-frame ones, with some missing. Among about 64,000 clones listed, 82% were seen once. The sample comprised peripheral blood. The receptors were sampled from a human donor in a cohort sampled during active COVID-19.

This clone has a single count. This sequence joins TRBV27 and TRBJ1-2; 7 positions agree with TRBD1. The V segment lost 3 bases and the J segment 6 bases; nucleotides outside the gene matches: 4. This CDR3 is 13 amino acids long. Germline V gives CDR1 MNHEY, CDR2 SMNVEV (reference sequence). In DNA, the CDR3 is TGTGCCAGCAGTTTTTTCAGGGGGGATGGCTACACCTTC. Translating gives CASSFFRGDGYTF.

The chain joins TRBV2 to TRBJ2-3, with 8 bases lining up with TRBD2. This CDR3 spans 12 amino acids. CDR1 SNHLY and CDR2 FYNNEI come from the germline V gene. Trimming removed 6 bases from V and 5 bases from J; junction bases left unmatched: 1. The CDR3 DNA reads TGTGCCAGCAGGGGACTAGTAGATACGCAGTATTTT. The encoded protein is CASRGLVDTQYF.

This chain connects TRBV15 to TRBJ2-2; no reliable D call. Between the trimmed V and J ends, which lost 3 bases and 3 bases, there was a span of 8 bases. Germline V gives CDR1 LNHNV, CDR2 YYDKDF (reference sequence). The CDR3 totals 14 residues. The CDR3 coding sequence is TGTGCCACCAGCAGGTACAGAGACACCGGGGAGCTGTTTTTT. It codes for CATSRYRDTGELFF.

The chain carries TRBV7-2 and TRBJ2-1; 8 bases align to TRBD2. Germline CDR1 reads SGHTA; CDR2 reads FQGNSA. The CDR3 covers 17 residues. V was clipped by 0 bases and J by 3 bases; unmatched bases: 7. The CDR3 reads CASSLAGGRGDYNEQFF. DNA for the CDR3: TGTGCCAGCAGCTTAGCCGGAGGGCGGGGGGACTACAATGAGCAGTTCTTC.

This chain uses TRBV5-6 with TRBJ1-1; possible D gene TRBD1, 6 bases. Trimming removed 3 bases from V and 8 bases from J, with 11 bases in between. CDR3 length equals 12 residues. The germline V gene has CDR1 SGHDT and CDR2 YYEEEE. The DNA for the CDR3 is TGTGCCAGCAGCTGGGGAAGGGGGGAAGCTTTCTTT. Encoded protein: CASSWGRGEAFF. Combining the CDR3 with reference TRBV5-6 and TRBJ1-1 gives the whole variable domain DAGVTQSPTHLIKTRGQQVTLRCSPKSGHDTVSWYQQALGQGPQFIFQYYEEEERQRGNFPDRFSGHQFPNYSSELNVNALLLGDSALYLCASSWGRGEAFFGQGTRLTVV.

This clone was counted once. CDR3 nucleotide sequence: TGTGCCAGTAGTGCCTGGACAGAAAATCAGCCCCAGCATTTT. Residues: CASSAWTENQPQHF. This chain connects TRBV19 to TRBJ1-5; D is possibly TRBD1 (6 bases). This CDR3 has 14 amino acids. Trimming shortened V by 5 bases and J by 4 bases, and 12 bases separated the two germline ends. The germline V gene has CDR1 LNHDA and CDR2 SQIVND (reference sequence).

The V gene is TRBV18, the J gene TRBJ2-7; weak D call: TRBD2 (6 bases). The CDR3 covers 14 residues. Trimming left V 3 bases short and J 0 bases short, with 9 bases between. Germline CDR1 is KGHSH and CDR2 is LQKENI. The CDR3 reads CASSPGTDSYEQYF. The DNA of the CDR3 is TGTGCCAGCTCACCTGGGACTGACTCCTACGAGCAGTACTTC.

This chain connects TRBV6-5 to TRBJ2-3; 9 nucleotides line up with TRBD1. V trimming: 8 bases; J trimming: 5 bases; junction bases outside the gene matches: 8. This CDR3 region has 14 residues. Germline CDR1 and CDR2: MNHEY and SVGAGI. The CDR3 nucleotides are TGTGCCAGCGGGGTGGGGACAGGGTTAGATACGCAGTATTTT. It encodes CASGVGTGLDTQYF.

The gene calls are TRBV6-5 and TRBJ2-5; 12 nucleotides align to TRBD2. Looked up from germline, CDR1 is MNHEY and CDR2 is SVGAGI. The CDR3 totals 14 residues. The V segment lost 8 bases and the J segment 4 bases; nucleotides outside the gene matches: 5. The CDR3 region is CASSSGGALETQYF. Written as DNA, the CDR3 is TGTGCCAGCTCTAGCGGGGGGGCTTTAGAGACCCAGTACTTC.

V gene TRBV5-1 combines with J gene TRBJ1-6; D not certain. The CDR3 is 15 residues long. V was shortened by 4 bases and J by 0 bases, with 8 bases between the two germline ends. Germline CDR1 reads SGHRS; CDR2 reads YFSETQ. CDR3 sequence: CASSPSSSYNSPLHF. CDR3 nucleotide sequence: TGCGCCAGCAGCCCATCGAGCTCCTATAATTCACCCCTCCACTTT.

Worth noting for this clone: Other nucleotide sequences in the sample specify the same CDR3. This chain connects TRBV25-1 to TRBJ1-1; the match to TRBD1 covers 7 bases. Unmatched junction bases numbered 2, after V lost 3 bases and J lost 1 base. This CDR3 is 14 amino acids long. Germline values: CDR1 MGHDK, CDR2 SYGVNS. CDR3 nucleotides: TGTGCCAGCAGTGAGGGACAGAGGAACACTGAAGCTTTCTTT. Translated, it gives CASSEGQRNTEAFF.

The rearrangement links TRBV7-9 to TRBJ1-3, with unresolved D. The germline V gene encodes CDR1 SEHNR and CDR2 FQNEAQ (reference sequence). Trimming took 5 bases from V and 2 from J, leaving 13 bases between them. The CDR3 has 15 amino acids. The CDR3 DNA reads TGTGCCAGCAGCCCTGAGGCCACTCCTGGAAACACCATATATTTT. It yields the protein CASSPEATPGNTIYF.

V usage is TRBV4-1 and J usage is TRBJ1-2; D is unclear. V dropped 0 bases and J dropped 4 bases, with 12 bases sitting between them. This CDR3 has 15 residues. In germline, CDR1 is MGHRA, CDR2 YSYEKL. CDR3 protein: CASSQDSGVSYGYTF. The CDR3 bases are TGCGCCAGCAGCCAAGATAGTGGAGTTTCCTATGGCTACACCTTC.